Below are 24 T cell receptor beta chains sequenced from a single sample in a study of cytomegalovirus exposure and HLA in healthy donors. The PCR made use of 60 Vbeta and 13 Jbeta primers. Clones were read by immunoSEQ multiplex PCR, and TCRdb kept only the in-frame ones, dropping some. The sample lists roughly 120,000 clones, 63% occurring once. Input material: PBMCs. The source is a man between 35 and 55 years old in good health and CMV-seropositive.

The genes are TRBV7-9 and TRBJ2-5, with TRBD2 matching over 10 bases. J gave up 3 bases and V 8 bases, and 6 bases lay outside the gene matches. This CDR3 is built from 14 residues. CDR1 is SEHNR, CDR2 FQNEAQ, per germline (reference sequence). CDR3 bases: TGTGCCAGCGTAGGAGGACTAGCGGAAGAGACCCAGTACTTC. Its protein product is CASVGGLAEETQYF.

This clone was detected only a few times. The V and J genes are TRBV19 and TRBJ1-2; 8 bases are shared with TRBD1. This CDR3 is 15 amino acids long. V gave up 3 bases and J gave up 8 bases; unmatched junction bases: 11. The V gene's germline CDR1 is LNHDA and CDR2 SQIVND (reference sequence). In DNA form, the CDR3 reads TGTGCCAGTAGTATTGAGCCAGGGGGCTCGCGGGGCTACACCTTC. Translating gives CASSIEPGGSRGYTF.

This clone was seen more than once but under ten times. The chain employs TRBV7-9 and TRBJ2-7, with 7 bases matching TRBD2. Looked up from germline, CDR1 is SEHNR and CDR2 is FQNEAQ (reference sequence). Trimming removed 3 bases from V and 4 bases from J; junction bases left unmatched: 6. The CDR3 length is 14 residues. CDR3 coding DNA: TGTGCCAGCAGCTTGGTTGGTAGCGGGTACGAGCAGTACTTC. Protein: CASSLVGSGYEQYF.

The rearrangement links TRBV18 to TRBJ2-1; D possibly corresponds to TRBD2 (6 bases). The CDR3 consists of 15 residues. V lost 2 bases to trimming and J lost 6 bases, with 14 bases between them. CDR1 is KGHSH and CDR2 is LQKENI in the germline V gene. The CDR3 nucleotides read TGTGCCAGCTCACCATGGGAGGACGCCGGCAATGAGCAGTTCTTC. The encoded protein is CASSPWEDAGNEQFF.

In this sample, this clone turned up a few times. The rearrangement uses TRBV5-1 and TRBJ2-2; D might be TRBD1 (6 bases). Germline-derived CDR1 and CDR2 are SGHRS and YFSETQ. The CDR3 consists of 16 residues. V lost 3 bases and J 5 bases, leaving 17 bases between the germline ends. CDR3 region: CASSYDPGDGTGELFF. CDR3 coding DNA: TGCGCCAGCAGCTATGACCCAGGGGATGGAACCGGGGAGCTGTTTTTT.

The CDR3 reads CASRPHYEQYF. CDR3 in DNA: TGTGCCAGCAGGCCACACTACGAGCAGTACTTC. The chain joins TRBV2 to TRBJ2-7; no firm D call. The germline V gene encodes CDR1 SNHLY and CDR2 FYNNEI. V shed 6 bases and J shed 3 bases, with 6 bases lying between them. CDR3 length equals 11 residues.

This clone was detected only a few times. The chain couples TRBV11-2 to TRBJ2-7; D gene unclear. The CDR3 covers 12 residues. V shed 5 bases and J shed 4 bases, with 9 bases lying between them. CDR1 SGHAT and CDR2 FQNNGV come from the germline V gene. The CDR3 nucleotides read TGTGCCAGCAGCGAAACTTTATACGAGCAGTACTTC. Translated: CASSETLYEQYF.

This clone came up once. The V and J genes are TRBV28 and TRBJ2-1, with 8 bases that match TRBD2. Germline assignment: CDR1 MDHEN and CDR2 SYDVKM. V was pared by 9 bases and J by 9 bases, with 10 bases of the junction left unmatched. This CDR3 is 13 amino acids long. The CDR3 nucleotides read TGTGCCAGTAGGGCGGGAGGCAGTCCTGAGCAGTTCTTC. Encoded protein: CASRAGGSPEQFF.

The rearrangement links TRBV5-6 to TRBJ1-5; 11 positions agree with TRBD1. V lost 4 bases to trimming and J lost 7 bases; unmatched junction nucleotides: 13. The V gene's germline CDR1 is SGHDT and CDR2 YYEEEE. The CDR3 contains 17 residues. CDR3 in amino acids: CASSQRRGQGVRQPQHF. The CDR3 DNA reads TGTGCCAGCAGCCAAAGACGGGGACAGGGGGTAAGGCAGCCCCAGCATTTT.

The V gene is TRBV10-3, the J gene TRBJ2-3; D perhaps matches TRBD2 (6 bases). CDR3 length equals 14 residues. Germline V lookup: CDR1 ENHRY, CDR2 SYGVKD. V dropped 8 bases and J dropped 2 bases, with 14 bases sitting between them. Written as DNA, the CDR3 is TGTGCCATCCGGGGGTCCACCTTCACAGATACGCAGTATTTT. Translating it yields CAIRGSTFTDTQYF.

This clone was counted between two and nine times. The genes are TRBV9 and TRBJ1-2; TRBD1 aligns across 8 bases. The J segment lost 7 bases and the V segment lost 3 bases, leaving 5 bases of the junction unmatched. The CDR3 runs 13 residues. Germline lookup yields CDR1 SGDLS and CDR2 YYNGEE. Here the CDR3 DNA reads TGTGCCAGCAGCGGCCAGGGGGCGCCTGGCTACACCTTC. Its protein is CASSGQGAPGYTF.

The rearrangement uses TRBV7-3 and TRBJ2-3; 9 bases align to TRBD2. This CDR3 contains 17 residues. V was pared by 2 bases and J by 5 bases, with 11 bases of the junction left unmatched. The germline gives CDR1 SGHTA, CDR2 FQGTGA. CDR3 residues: CASSLAGGPSDIDTQYF. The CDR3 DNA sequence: TGTGCCAGCAGCTTAGCGGGGGGGCCGTCGGATATAGATACGCAGTATTTT.

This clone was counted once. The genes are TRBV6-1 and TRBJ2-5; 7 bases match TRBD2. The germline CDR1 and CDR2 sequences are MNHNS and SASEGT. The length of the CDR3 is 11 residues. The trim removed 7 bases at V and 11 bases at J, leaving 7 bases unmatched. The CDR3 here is CASTLGGEQYF. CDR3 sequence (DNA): TGTGCCAGCACTCTGGGAGGGGAGCAGTACTTC.

The CDR3 region is CASSEINGNQPQHF. CDR3 coding DNA: TGTGCCAGCAGTGAAATTAACGGTAACCAGCCCCAGCATTTT. The chain employs TRBV6-1 and TRBJ1-5; D is unclear. V was shortened by 2 bases and J by 7 bases, with 12 bases between the two germline ends. The CDR3 loop spans 14 amino acids. The germline V gene encodes CDR1 MNHNS and CDR2 SASEGT.

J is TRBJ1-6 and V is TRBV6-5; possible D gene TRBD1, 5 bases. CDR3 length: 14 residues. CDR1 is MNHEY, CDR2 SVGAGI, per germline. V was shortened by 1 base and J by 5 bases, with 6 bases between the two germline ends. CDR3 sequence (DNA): TGTGCCAGCAGTTACTGGGGCGATAATTCACCCCTCCACTTT. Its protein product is CASSYWGDNSPLHF.

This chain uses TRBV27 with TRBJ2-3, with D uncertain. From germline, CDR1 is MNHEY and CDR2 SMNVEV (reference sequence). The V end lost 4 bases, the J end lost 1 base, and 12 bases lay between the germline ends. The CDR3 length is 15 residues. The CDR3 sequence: CASSSNSLGTDTQYF. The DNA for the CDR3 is TGTGCCAGCAGTTCGAACAGTTTGGGCACAGATACGCAGTATTTT.

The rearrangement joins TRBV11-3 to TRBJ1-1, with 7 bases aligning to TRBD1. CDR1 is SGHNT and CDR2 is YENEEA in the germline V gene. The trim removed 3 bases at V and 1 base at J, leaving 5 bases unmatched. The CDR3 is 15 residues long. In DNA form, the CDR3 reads TGTGCCAGCAGCTTGGGCGGGACAGCGAACACTGAAGCTTTCTTT. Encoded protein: CASSLGGTANTEAFF.

CDR3 loop: CASSQFGTDPGPVNQPQHF. DNA for the CDR3: TGCGCCAGCAGTCAATTCGGGACAGACCCCGGTCCCGTTAATCAGCCCCAGCATTTT. The V call is TRBV23-1, the J call TRBJ1-5; TRBD1 matches at 7 bases. TRBV23-1 is sorted into the ORF group, with uncertain function. This CDR3 region has 19 residues. Trimming at V came to 1 base and at J to 4 bases, leaving 16 bases not matched to a gene.

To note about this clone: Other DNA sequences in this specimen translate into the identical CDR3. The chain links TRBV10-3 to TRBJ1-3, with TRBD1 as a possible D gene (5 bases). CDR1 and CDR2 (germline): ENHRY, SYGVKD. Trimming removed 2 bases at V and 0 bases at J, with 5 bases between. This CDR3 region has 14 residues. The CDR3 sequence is CAISETGSGNTIYF. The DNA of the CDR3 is TGTGCCATCAGTGAGACAGGCTCTGGAAACACCATATATTTT.

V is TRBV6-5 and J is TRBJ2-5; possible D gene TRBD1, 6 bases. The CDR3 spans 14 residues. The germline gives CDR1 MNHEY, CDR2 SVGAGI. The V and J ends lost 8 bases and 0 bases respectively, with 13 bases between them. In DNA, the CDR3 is TGTGCCAGCCGGTTTCAGGGGAACCAAGAGACCCAGTACTTC. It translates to CASRFQGNQETQYF.

The DNA of the CDR3 is TGCGCCAGCAGCCAAGATCACCAGCGGTTTAATGAGCAGTTCTTC. This codes for CASSQDHQRFNEQFF. The chain combines TRBV4-1 with TRBJ2-1; possible D gene TRBD2, 5 bases. The CDR3 spans 15 residues. V lost 0 bases to trimming and J lost 7 bases, with 13 bases between them. Germline V lookup: CDR1 MGHRA, CDR2 YSYEKL.

The CDR3 loop reads CASSVYGRGARDTQYF. CDR3 in DNA: TGTGCCAGCAGCGTGTACGGGCGGGGGGCGAGAGATACGCAGTATTTT. The chain recombines TRBV9 with TRBJ2-3; 8 positions agree with TRBD2. There are 16 residues in the CDR3. V lost 2 bases, J lost 5 bases, and 10 bases stayed unmatched. Germline V lookup: CDR1 SGDLS, CDR2 YYNGEE.

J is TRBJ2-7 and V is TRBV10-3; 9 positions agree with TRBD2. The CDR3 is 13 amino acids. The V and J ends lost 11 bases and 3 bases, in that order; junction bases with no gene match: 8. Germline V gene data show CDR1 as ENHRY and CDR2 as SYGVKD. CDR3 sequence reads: CAGGGSGSYEQYF. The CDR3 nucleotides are TGTGCCGGAGGGGGTAGCGGGAGCTACGAGCAGTACTTC.

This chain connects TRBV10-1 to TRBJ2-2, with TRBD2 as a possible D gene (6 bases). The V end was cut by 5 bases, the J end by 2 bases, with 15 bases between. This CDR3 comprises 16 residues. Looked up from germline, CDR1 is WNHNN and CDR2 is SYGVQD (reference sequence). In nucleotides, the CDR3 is TGCGCCAGCAGTCCCGCCGGGACTTTAAACACCGGGGAGCTGTTTTTT. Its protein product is CASSPAGTLNTGELFF.